These 22 T cell receptor beta chains came from one sample sequenced in a study of blood T cell repertoires in COVID-19. Method: immunoSEQ multiplex PCR; TCRdb's copy keeps in-frame clones and lacks some. In the table there are around 310,000 clones, nearly 90% of which are singletons. Sequenced input: PBMCs or T cells enriched from blood (not recorded which). These receptors originate from a woman under 40 who had recovered from COVID-19.

The chain employs TRBV10-3 and TRBJ2-7; no firm D call. The CDR3 is 14 residues long. Looked up from germline, CDR1 is ENHRY and CDR2 is SYGVKD. V was clipped by 3 bases and J by 2 bases, with 11 bases between them. The CDR3 spells CAISDTAGPYEQYF. The CDR3, as DNA: TGTGCCATCAGTGATACGGCAGGTCCCTACGAGCAGTACTTC.

This rearrangement joins TRBV7-2 to TRBJ2-5, with D perhaps matching TRBD2 (6 bases). The germline V and J ends were trimmed by 5 bases and 4 bases, with 14 bases remaining between them. Germline CDR1 reads SGHTA; CDR2 reads FQGNSA. This CDR3 spans 14 amino acids. CDR3 sequence: CASSLMEAGETQYF. The CDR3, as DNA: TGTGCCAGCAGCCTAATGGAAGCGGGAGAGACCCAGTACTTC.

The CDR3 protein is CASSFDSGNNEQFF. CDR3 DNA: TGTGCCAGCAGCTTTGATAGCGGAAACAATGAGCAGTTCTTC. The V call is TRBV11-3, the J call TRBJ2-1; D possibly corresponds to TRBD2 (6 bases). The V end was cut by 3 bases, the J end by 5 bases, with 11 bases between. The CDR3 runs 14 residues. CDR1 is SGHNT and CDR2 is YENEEA in the germline V gene.

The V gene is TRBV25-1, the J gene TRBJ1-1; perhaps TRBD1 as D (5 bases). The V end was cut by 8 bases, the J end by 1 base, with 14 bases between. Germline V gives CDR1 MGHDK, CDR2 SYGVNS. CDR3 length: 14 residues. CDR3 sequence (DNA): TGTGCCAGCCTTGACGCCCAGGGGAACACTGAAGCTTTCTTT. This codes for CASLDAQGNTEAFF. Together with reference TRBV25-1 and TRBJ1-1, the CDR3 gives the full variable domain: EADIYQTPRYLVIGTGKKITLECSQTMGHDKMYWYQQDPGMELHLIHYSYGVNSTEKGDLSSESTVSRIRTEHFPLTLESARPSHTSQYLCASLDAQGNTEAFFGQGTRLTVV.

The V call is TRBV7-9, the J call TRBJ2-2; D not certain. From germline, CDR1 is SEHNR and CDR2 FQNEAQ (reference sequence). V lost 2 bases, J lost 6 bases, and 13 bases lay in between. The CDR3 spans 15 residues. In nucleotides, the CDR3 is TGTGCCAGCAGCTTATCCCGGGTATATGCCGGGGAGCTGTTTTTT. It codes for CASSLSRVYAGELFF.

The rearrangement joins TRBV14 to TRBJ2-7; maybe TRBD2 (5 bases). This CDR3 region has 13 residues. CDR1 and CDR2 (germline): SGHDN, FVKESK. V lost 5 bases to trimming and J lost 2 bases, with 10 bases between them. CDR3 amino acids: CASSNRGTYEQYF. CDR3 coding DNA: TGTGCCAGCAGCAACCGGGGAACCTACGAGCAGTACTTC.

The CDR3 DNA reads TGTGCCATCAGGCCCGGGACAGGGGACGAGCAGTACTTC. This gives the protein CAIRPGTGDEQYF. The rearrangement joins TRBV10-3 to TRBJ2-7, with 10 positions matching TRBD1. V trimming: 6 bases; J trimming: 5 bases; junction bases outside the gene matches: 4. Per the germline V gene, CDR1 is ENHRY and CDR2 is SYGVKD. This CDR3 is 13 amino acids long.

The rearrangement uses TRBV6-5 and TRBJ1-2, with a possible D match to TRBD1 (5 bases). V was trimmed by 6 bases and J by 1 base, leaving 9 bases between them. This CDR3 contains 13 residues. Germline assignment: CDR1 MNHEY and CDR2 SVGAGI. CDR3 bases: TGTGCCAGCAGGCCCGGGGGTAACTATGGCTACACCTTC. Protein: CASRPGGNYGYTF.

This sequence joins TRBV4-1 and TRBJ1-1; D not certain. Germline CDR1 reads MGHRA; CDR2 reads YSYEKL. This CDR3 comprises 15 residues. V was shortened by 2 bases and J by 2 bases, with 12 bases between the two germline ends. The CDR3 bases are TGCGCCAGCAGCCAACCCTATGAAAGAAACACTGAAGCTTTCTTT. Residues: CASSQPYERNTEAFF.

J is TRBJ1-6 and V is TRBV30, with no clear D. In germline, CDR1 is GTSNPN, CDR2 SVGIG (reference sequence). The CDR3 spans 14 residues. The germline V and J ends were trimmed by 0 bases and 9 bases, with 12 bases remaining between them. CDR3 bases: TGTGCCTGGAGTGTACGACGAGGGATTTCACCCCTCCACTTT. Translation gives CAWSVRRGISPLHF.

V usage is TRBV30 and J usage is TRBJ1-4; D may be TRBD1 (5 bases). Germline V gene data show CDR1 as GTSNPN and CDR2 as SVGIG (reference sequence). The ends were cut back, 3 bases at V and 5 bases at J, with 10 bases in the middle. There are 13 residues in the CDR3. Here the CDR3 DNA reads TGTGCCTGGAGATTCCAGGGCAATGAAAAACTGTTTTTT. Translated: CAWRFQGNEKLFF. The full variable domain, with the rest looked up from reference TRBV30 and TRBJ1-4, is SQTIHQWPATLVQPVGSPLSLECTVEGTSNPNLYWYRQAAGRGLQLLFYSVGIGQISSEVPQNLSASRPQDRQFILSSKKLLLSDSGFYLCAWRFQGNEKLFFGSGTQLSVL.

The chain employs TRBV10-2 and TRBJ2-1; 14 bases are a match to TRBD2. The junction had 9 bases not matched to a gene; V was cut back by 6 bases and J by 8 bases. Germline V gene lookup returns CDR1 WSHSY and CDR2 SAAADI. The CDR3 sequence is 16 residues long. The CDR3: CASSKSGTSGSYEQFF. The CDR3, as DNA: TGCGCCAGCAGCAAATCCGGGACTAGCGGGAGTTATGAGCAGTTCTTC.

This chain links TRBV28 with TRBJ1-2; D perhaps matches TRBD1 (6 bases). The V and J ends lost 2 bases and 6 bases respectively, with 10 bases between them. The CDR3 consists of 13 residues. Germline lookup yields CDR1 MDHEN and CDR2 SYDVKM. CDR3 in amino acids: CASSLNRVNGYTF. In DNA, the CDR3 is TGTGCCAGCAGTTTAAACAGGGTGAATGGCTACACCTTC.

This clone was counted once. The chain links TRBV28 to TRBJ2-5; possibly TRBD2 for D (5 bases). Looked up from germline, CDR1 is MDHEN and CDR2 is SYDVKM. V was shortened by 10 bases and J by 0 bases, with 15 bases between the two germline ends. The CDR3 is 14 amino acids. In DNA, the CDR3 is TGTGCCATCCTCCACCGAGGGTACCAAGAGACCCAGTACTTC. It yields the protein CAILHRGYQETQYF. Using reference TRBV28 and TRBJ2-5 for the parts outside the CDR3, the full variable domain is DVKVTQSSRYLVKRTGEKVFLECVQDMDHENMFWYRQDPGLGLRLIYFSYDVKMKEKGDIPEGYSVSREKKERFSLILESASTNQTSMYLCAILHRGYQETQYFGPGTRLLVL.

The chain couples TRBV19 to TRBJ2-1; tentatively, D is TRBD2 (7 bases). Per the germline V gene, CDR1 is LNHDA and CDR2 is SQIVND (reference sequence). The CDR3 spans 13 residues. Trimming took 8 bases from V and 9 from J, leaving 17 bases between them. The CDR3 coding sequence is TGTGCCAGTCAAGAGGGGGGGCGAGGTGAGCAGTTCTTC. The encoded protein is CASQEGGRGEQFF.

The CDR3 loop is CASSERTGGYSPLHF. For the CDR3, the DNA is TGTGCCAGCAGTGAGAGGACAGGGGGGTATTCACCCCTCCACTTT. The chain couples TRBV6-4 to TRBJ1-6; 10 bases are a match to TRBD1. The J segment lost 8 bases and the V segment lost 3 bases, leaving 4 bases of the junction unmatched. The CDR3 spans 15 residues. Germline V gene sequence: CDR1 MRHNA, CDR2 SNTAGT.

The CDR3, as DNA: TGTGCCAGCAGACGACCTGGGACAGGGGAATATGGCTACACCTTC. This encodes CASRRPGTGEYGYTF. The chain employs TRBV6-5 and TRBJ1-2; 10 positions match TRBD1. The CDR3 is made up of 15 amino acids. V dropped 6 bases and J dropped 5; count of bases not matched to a gene: 9. Germline loops: CDR1 MNHEY, CDR2 SVGAGI.

The chain combines TRBV7-2 with TRBJ1-2, with unresolved D. CDR1 and CDR2 from the germline V gene are SGHTA and FQGNSA. V shed 3 bases and J shed 7 bases, with 15 bases lying between them. This CDR3 contains 14 residues. The CDR3 coding sequence is TGTGCCAGCAGCTTCGGAGTCACTCGTGGTGGCTACACCTTC. Protein sequence: CASSFGVTRGGYTF.

This rearrangement joins TRBV7-2 to TRBJ1-5, with 8 positions matching TRBD1. The V segment lost 0 bases and the J segment 6 bases; nucleotides outside the gene matches: 4. The CDR3 extends over 15 amino acids. Germline V gene sequence: CDR1 SGHTA, CDR2 FQGNSA. The CDR3 loop is CASSLAGTGVQPQHF. CDR3 nucleotide sequence: TGTGCCAGCAGCTTAGCCGGGACAGGTGTTCAGCCCCAGCATTTT. The whole variable domain, filled in from reference TRBV7-2 and TRBJ1-5, reads GAGVSQSPSNKVTEKGKDVELRCDPISGHTALYWYRQSLGQGLEFLIYFQGNSAPDKSGLPSDRFSAERTGGSVSTLTIQRTQQEDSAVYLCASSLAGTGVQPQHFGDGTRLSIL.

The chain combines TRBV7-9 with TRBJ1-1, with D unclear. The CDR3 sequence is 15 residues long. V gave up 1 base and J gave up 5 bases, with 14 bases separating them. Germline-derived CDR1 and CDR2 are SEHNR and FQNEAQ (reference sequence). CDR3: CASSLGAPGGTEAFF. As DNA, the CDR3 is TGTGCCAGCAGCTTAGGGGCCCCGGGAGGGACTGAAGCTTTCTTT.

The chain combines TRBV18 with TRBJ1-1; no definite D call. Between the trimmed V and J ends, which lost 2 bases and 0 bases, there was a span of 16 bases. Germline V gene sequence: CDR1 KGHSH, CDR2 LQKENI. The CDR3 consists of 17 residues. The CDR3 DNA sequence: TGTGCCAGCTCACCAACCCCGGGAGTGGGGTTGAACACTGAAGCTTTCTTT. It codes for CASSPTPGVGLNTEAFF. Combining the CDR3 with reference TRBV18 and TRBJ1-1 gives the whole variable domain NAGVMQNPRHLVRRRGQEARLRCSPMKGHSHVYWYRQLPEEGLKFMVYLQKENIIDESGMPKERFSAEFPKEGPSILRIQQVVRGDSAAYFCASSPTPGVGLNTEAFFGQGTRLTVV.

The rearrangement uses TRBV6-5 and TRBJ1-6; no reliable D call. V was cut by 6 bases and J by 4 bases, with 10 bases left in between. The CDR3 has 14 residues. CDR1 and CDR2 from the germline V gene are MNHEY and SVGAGI. The CDR3, as DNA: TGTGCCAGCAGCCCCCCAGGATATAATTCACCCCTCCACTTT. Its protein is CASSPPGYNSPLHF.